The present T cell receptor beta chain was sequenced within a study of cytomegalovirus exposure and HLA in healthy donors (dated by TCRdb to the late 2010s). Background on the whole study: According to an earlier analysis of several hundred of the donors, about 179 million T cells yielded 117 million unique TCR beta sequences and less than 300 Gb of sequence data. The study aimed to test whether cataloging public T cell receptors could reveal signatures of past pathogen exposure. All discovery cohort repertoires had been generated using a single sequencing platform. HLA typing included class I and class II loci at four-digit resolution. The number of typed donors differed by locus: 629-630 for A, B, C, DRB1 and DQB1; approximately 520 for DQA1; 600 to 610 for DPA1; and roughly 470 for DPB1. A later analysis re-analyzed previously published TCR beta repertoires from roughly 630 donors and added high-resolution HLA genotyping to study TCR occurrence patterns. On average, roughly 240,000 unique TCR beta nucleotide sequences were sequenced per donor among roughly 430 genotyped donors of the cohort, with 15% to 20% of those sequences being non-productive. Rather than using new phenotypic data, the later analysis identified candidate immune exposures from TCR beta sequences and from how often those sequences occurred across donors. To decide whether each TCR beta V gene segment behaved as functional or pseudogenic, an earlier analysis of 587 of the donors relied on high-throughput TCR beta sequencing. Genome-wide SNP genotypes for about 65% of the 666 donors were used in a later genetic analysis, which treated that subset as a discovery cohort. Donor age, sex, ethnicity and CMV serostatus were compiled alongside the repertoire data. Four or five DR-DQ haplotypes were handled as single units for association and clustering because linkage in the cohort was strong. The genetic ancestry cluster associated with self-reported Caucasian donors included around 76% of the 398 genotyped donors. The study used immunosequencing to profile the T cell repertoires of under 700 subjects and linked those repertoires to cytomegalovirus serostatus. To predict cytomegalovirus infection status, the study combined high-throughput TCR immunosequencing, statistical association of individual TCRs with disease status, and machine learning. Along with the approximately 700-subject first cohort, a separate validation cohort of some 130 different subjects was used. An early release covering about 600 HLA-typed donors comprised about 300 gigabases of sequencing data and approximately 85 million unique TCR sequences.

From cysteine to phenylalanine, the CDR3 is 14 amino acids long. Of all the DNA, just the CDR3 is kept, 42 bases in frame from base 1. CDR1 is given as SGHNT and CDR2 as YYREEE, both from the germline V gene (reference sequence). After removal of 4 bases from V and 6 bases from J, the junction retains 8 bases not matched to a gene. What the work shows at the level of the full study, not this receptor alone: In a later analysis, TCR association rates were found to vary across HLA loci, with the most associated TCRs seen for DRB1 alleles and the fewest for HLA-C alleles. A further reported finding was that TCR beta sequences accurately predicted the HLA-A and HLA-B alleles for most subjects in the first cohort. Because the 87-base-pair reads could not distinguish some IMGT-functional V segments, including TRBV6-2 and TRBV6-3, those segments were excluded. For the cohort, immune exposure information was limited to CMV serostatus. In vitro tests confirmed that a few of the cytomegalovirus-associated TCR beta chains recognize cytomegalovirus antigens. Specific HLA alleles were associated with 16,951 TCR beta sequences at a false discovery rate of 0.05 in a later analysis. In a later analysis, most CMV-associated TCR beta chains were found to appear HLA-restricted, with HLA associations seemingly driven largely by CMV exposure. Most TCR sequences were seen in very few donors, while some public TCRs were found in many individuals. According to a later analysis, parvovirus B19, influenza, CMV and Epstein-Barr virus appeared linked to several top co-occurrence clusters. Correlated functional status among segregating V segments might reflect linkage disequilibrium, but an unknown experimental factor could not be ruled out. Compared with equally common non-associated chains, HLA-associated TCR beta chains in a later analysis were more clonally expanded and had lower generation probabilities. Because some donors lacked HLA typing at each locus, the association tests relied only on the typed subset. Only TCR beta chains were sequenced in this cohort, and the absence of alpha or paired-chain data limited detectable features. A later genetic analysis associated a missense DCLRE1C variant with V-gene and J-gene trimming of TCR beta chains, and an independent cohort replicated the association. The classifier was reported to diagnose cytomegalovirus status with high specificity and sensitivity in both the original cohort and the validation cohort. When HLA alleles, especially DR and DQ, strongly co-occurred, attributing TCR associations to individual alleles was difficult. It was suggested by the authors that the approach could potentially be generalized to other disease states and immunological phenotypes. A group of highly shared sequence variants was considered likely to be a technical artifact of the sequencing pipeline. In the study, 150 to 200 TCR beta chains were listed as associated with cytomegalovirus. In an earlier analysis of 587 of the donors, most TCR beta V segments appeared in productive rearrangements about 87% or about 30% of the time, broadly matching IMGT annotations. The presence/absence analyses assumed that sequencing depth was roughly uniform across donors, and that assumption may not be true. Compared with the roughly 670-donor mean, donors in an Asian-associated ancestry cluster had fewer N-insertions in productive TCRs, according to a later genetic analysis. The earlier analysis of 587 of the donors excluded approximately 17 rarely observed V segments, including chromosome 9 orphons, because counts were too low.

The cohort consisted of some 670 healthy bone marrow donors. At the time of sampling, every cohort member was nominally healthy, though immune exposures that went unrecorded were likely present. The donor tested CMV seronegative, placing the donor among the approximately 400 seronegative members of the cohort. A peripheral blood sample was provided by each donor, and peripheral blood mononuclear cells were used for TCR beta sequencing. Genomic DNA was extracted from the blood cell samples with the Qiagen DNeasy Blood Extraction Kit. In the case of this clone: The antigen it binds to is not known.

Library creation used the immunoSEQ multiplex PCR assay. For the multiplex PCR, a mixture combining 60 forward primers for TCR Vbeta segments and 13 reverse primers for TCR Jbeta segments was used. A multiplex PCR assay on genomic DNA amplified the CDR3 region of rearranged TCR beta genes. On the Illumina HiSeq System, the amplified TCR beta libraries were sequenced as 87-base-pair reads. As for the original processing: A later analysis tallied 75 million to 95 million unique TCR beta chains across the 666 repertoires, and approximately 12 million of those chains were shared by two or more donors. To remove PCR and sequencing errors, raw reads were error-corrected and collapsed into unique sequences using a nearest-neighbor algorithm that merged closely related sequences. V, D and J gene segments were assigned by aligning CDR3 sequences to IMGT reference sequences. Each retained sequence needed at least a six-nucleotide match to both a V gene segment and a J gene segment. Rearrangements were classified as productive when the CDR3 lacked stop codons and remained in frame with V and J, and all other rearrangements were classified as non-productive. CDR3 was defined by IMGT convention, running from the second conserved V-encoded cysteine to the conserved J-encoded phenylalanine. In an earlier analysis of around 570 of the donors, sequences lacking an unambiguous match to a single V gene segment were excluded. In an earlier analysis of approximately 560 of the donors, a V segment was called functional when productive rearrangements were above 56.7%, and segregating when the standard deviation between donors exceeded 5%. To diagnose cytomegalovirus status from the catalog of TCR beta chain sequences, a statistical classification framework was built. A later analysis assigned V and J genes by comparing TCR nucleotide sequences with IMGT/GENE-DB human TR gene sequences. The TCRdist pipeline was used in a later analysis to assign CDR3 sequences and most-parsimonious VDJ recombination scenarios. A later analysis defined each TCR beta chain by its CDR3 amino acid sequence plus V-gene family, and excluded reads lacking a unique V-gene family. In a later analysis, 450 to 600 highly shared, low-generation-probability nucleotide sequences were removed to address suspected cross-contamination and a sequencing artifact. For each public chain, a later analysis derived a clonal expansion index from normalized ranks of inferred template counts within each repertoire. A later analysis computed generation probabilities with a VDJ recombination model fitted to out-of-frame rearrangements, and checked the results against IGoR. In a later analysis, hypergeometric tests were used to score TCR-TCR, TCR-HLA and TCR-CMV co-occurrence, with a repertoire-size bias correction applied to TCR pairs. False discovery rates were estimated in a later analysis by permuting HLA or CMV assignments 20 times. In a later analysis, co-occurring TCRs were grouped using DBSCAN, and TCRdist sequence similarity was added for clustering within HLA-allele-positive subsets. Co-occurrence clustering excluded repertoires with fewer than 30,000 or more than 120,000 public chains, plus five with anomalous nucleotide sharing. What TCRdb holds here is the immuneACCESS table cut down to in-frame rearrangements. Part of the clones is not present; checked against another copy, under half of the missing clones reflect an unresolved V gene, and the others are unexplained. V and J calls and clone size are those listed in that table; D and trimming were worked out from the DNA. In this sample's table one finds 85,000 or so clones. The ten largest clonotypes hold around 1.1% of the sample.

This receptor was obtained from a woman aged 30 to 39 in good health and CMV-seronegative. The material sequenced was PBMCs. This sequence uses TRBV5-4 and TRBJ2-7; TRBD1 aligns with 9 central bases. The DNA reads TGTGCCAGCAGCCCTCCGGGACAGGGCTCCGAGCAGTACTTC. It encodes CASSPPGQGSEQYF.